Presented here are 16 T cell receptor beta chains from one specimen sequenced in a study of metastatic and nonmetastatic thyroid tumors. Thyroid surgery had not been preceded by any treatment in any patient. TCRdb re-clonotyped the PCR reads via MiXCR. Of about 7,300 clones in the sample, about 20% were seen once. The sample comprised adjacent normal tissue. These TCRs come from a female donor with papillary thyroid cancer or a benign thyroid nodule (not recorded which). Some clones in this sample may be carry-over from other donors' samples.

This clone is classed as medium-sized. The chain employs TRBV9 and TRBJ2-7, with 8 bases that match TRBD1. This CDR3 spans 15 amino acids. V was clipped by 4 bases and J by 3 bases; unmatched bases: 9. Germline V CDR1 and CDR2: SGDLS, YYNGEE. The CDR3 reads CASSPYGTGDYEQYF. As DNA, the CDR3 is TGTGCCAGCAGCCCGTATGGGACAGGCGACTACGAGCAGTACTTC.

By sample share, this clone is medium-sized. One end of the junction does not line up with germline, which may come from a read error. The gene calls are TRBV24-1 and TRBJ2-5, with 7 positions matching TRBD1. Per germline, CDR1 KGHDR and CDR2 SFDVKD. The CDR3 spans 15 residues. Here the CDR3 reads CATSDLGTGEEAQYF. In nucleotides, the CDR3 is TGTGCCACCAGTGACTTGGGTACAGGGGAAGAGGCCCAGTACTTC.

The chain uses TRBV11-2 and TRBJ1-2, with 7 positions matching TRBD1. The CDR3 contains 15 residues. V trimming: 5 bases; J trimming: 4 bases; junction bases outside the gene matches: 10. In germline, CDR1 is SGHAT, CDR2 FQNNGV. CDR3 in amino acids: CASSKEGARVYGYTF. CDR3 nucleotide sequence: TGTGCCAGCAGCAAAGAGGGGGCGCGGGTCTATGGCTACACCTTC.

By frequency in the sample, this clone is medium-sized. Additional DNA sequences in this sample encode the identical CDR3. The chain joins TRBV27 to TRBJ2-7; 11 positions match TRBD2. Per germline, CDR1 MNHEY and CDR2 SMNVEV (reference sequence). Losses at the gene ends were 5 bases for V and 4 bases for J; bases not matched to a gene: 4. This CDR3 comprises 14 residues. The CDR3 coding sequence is TGTGCCAGCAGTCCACTAGCGGGGGCATACGAGCAGTACTTC. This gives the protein CASSPLAGAYEQYF.

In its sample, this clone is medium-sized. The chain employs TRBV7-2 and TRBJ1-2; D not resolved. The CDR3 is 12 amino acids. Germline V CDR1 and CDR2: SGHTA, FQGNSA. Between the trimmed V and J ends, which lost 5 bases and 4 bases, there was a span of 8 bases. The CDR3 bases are TGTGCCAGCAGCCAACCTACCTATGGCTACACCTTC. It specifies CASSQPTYGYTF.

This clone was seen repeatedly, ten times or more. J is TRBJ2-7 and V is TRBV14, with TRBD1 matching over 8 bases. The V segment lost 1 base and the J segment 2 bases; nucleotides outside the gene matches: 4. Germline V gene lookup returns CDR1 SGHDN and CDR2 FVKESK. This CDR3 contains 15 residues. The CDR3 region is CASSQATGGPYEQYF. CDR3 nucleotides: TGTGCCAGCAGCCAAGCAACAGGGGGGCCCTACGAGCAGTACTTC.

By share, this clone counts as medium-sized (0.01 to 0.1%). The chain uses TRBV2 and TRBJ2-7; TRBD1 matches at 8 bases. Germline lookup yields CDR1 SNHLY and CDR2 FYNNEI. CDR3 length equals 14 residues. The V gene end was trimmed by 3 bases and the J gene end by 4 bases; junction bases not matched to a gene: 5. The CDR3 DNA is TGTGCCAGCAGTGAGGCAGGGGGCATATACGAGCAGTACTTC. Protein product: CASSEAGGIYEQYF. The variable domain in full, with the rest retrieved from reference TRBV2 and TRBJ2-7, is EPEVTQTPSHQVTQMGQEVILRCVPISNHLYFYWYRQILGQKVEFLVSFYNNEISEKSEIFDDQFSVERPDGSNFTLKIRSTKLEDSAMYFCASSEAGGIYEQYFGPGTRLTVT.

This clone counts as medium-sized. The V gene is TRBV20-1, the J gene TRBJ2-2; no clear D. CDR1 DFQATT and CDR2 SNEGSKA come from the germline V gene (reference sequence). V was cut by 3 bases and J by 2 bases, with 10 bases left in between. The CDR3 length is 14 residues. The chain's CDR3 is CSASRQPNTGELFF. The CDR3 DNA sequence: TGCAGTGCTAGTAGGCAGCCAAACACCGGGGAGCTGTTTTTT.

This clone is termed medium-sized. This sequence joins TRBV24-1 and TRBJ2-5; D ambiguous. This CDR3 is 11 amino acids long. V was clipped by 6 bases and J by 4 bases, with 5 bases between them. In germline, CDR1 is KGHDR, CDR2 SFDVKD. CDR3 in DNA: TGTGCCACCAGTAATGGAGAGACCCAGTACTTC. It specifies CATSNGETQYF.

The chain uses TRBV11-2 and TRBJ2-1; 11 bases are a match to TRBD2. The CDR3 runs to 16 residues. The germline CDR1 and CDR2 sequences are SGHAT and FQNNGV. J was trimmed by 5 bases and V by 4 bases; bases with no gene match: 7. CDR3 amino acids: CASSSKLAGVDNEQFF. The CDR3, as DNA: TGTGCCAGCAGCTCCAAACTAGCGGGAGTTGACAATGAGCAGTTCTTC.

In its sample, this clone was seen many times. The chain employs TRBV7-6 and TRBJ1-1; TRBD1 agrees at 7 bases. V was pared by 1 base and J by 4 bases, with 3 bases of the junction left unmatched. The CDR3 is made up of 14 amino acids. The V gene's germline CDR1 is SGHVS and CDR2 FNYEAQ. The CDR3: CASSLGTGSTEAFF. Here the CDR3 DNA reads TGTGCCAGCAGCTTAGGGACAGGTTCCACTGAAGCTTTCTTT.

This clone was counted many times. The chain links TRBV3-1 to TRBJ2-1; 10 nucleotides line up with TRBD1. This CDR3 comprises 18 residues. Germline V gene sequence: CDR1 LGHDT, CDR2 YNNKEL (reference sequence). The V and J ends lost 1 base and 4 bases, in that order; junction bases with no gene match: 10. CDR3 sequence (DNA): TGTGCCAGCAGCCAAGGGGCCCCCGGGACAGGGGCATACAATGAGCAGTTCTTC. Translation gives CASSQGAPGTGAYNEQFF.

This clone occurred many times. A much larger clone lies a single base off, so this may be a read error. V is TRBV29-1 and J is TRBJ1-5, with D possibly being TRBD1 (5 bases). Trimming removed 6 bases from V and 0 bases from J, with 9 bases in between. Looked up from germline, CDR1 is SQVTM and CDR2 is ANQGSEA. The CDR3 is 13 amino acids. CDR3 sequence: CSVGPGSNQPQHF. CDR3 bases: TGCAGCGTGGGGCCGGGTAGCAATCAGCCCCAGCATTTT.

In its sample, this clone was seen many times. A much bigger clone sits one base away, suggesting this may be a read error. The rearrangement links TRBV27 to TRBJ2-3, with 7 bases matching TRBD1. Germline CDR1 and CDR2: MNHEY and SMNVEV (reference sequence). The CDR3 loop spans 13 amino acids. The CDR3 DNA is TGTGCCAGCAGTTACAGGGGCACAGGTACGCAGTATTTT. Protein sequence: CASSYRGTGTQYF.

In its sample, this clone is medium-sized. The CDR3 loop reads CASSRRSGSNPSYNEQFF. In DNA, the CDR3 is TGTGCCAGCAGCAGACGTAGCGGCTCGAACCCTTCCTACAATGAGCAGTTCTTC. The gene calls are TRBV11-3 and TRBJ2-1, with D perhaps TRBD2 (6 bases). This CDR3 comprises 18 residues. V lost 5 bases and J lost 1, with 21 bases in between. Per the germline V gene, CDR1 is SGHNT and CDR2 is YENEEA.

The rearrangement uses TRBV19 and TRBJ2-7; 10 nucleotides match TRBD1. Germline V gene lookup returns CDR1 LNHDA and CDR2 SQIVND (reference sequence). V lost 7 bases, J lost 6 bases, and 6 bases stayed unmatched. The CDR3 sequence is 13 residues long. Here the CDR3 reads CASKGQGTIEQYF. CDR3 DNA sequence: TGTGCCAGTAAGGGACAGGGGACGATCGAGCAGTACTTC.